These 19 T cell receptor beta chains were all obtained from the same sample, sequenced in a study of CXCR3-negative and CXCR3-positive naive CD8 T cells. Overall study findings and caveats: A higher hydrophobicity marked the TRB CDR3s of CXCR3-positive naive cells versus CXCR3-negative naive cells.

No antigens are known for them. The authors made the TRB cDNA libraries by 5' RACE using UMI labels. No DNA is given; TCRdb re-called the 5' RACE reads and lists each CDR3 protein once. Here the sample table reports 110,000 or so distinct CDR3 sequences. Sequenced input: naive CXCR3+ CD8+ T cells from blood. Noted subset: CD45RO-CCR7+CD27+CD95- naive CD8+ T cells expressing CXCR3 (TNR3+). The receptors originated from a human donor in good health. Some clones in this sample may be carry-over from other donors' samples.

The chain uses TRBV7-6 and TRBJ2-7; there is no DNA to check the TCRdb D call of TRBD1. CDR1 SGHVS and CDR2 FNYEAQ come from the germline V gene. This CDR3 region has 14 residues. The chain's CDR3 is CASSFSGGAYEQYF.

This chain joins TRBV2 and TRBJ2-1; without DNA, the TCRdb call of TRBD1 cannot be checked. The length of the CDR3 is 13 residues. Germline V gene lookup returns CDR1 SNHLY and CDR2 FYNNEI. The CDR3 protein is CASSELDAAQQFF.

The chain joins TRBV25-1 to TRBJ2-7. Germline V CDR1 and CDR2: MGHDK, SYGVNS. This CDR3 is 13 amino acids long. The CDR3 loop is CASSEGSSYEQYF.

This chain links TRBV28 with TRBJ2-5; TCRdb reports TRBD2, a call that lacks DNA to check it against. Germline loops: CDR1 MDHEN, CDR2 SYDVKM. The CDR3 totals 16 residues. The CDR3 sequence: CASTQLAGGLQETQYF.

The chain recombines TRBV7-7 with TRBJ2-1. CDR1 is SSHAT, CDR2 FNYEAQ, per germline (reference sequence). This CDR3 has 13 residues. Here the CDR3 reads CASSLRYGHEQFF.

The CDR3 loop is CSARVKGAVGGNTIYF. The rearrangement uses TRBV20-1 and TRBJ1-3; the TRBD1 assignment by TCRdb is unverifiable without DNA. This CDR3 has 16 residues. The V gene's germline CDR1 is DFQATT and CDR2 SNEGSKA (reference sequence).

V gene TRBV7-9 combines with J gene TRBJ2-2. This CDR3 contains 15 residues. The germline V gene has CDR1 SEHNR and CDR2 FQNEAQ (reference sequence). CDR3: CASSSNSYPTGELFF. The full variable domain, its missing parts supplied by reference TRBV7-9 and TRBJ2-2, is DTGVSQNPRHKITKRGQNVTFRCDPISEHNRLYWYRQTLGQGPEFLTYFQNEAQLEKSRLLSDRFSAERPKGSFSTLEIQRTEQGDSAMYLCASSSNSYPTGELFFGEGSRLTVL.

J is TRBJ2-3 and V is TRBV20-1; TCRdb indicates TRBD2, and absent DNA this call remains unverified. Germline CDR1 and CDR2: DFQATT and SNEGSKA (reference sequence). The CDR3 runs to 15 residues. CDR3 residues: CSATGSGAKTDTQYF.

CDR3 protein: CASRYSPGQGSYEQYF. This chain uses TRBV2 with TRBJ2-7; with no DNA, the TCRdb D assignment of TRBD1 cannot be verified. The CDR3 is 16 amino acids. CDR1 and CDR2 from the germline V gene are SNHLY and FYNNEI.

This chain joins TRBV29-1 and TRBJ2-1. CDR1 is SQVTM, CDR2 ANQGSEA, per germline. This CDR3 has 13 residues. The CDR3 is CSVEDGTYNEQFF.

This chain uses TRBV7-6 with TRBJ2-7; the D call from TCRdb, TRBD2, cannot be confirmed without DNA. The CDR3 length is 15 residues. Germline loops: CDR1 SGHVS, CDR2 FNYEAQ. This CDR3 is CASSAGLAGVGEQYF.

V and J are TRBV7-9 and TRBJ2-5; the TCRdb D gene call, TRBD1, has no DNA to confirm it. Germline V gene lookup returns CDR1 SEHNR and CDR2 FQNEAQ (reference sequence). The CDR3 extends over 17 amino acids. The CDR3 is CASTGGTASRSQETQYF.

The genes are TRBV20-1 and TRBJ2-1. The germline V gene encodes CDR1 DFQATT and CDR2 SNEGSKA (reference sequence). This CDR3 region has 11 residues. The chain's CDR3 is CSASGLSEQFF.

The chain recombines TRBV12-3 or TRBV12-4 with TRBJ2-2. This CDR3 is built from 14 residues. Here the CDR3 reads CASSPWLVTGELFF.

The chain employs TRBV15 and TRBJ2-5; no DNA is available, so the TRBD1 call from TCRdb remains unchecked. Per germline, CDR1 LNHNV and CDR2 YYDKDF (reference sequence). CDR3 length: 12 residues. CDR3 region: CATSKGRETQYF. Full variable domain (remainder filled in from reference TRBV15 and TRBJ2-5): DAMVIQNPRYQVTQFGKPVTLSCSQTLNHNVMYWYQQKSSQAPKLLFHYYDKDFNNEADTPDNFQSRRPNTSFCFLDIRSPGLGDTAMYLCATSKGRETQYFGPGTRLLVL.

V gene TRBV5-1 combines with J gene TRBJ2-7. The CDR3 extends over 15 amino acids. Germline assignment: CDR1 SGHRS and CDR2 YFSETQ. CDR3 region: CASSTVVGILDEQYF.

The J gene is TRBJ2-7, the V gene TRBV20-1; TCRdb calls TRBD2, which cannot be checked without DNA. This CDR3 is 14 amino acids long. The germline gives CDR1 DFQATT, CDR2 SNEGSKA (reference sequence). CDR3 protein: CSARETGLVHEQYF.

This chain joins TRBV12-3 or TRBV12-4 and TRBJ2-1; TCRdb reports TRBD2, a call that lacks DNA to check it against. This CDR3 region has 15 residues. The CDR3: CASSREFNSYNEQFF.

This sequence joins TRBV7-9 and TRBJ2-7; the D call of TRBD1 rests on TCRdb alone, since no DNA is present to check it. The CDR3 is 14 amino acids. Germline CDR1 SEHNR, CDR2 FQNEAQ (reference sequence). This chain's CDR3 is CASSLGLGGYEQYF.